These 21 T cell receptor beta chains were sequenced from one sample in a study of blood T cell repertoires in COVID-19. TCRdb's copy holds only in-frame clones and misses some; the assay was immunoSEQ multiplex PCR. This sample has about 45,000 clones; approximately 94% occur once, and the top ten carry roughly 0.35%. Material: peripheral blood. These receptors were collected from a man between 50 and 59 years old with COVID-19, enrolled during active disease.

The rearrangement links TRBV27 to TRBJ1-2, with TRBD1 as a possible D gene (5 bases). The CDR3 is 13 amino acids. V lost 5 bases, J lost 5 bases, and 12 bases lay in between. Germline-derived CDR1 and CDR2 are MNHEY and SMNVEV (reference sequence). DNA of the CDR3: TGTGCCAGCAGTACCGACAGAGATTATGGCTACACCTTC. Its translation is CASSTDRDYGYTF.

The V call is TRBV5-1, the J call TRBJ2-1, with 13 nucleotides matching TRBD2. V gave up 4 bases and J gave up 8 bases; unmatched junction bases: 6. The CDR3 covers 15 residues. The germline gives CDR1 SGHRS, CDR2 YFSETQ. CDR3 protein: CASSLRTSGSDEQFF. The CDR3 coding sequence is TGCGCCAGCAGCCTAAGGACTAGCGGGAGCGATGAGCAGTTCTTC.

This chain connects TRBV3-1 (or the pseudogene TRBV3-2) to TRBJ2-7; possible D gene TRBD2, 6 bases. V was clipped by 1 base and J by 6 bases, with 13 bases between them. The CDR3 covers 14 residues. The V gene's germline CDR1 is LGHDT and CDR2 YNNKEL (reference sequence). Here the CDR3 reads CASSQGRLEREQYF. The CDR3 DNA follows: TGTGCCAGCAGCCAAGGCAGACTAGAACGCGAGCAGTACTTC.

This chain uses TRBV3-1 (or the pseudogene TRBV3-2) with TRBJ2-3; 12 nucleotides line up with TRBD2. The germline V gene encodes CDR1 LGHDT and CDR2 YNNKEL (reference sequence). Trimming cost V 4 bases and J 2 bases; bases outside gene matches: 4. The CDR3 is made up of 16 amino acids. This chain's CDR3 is CASSRRTSGITDTQYF. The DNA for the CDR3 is TGTGCCAGCAGCCGAAGGACTAGCGGGATCACAGATACGCAGTATTTT.

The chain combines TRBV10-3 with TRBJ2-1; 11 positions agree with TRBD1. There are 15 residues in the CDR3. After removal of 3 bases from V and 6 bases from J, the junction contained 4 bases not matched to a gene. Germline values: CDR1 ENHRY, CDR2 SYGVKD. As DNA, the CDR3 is TGTGCCATCAGTGACCGGGACAGGGGGTCCAATGAGCAGTTCTTC. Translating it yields CAISDRDRGSNEQFF.

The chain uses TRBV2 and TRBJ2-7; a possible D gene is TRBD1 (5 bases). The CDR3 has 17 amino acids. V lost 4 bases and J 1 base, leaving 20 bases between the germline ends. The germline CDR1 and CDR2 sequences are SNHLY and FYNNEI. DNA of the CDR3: TGTGCCAGCAGTGGTCCCCTACGGACACTAAATTCCTACGAGCAGTACTTC. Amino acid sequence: CASSGPLRTLNSYEQYF.

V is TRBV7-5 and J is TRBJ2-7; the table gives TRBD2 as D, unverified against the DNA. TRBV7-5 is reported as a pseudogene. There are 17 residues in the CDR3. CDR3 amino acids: CVRSLGPTSGRSYEQYF. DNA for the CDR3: TGTGTCAGAAGCTTAGGGCCGACTAGCGGGAGGAGTTACGAGCAGTACTTC.

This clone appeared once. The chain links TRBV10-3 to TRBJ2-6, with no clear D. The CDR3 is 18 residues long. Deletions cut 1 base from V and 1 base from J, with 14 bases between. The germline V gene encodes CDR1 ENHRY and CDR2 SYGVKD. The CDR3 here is CAISEWPGPESGANVLTF. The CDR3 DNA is TGTGCCATCAGTGAGTGGCCCGGCCCGGAGTCTGGGGCCAACGTCCTGACTTTC.

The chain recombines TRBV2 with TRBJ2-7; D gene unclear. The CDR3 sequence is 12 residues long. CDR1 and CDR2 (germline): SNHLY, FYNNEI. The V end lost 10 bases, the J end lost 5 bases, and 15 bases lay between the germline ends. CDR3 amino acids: CATNLAQNEQYF. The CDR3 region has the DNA TGTGCCACCAACTTAGCCCAGAACGAGCAGTACTTC.

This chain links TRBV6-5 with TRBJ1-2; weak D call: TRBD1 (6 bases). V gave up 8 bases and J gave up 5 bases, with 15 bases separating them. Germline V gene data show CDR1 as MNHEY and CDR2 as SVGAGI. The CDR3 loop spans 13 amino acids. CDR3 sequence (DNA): TGTGCCAGCCCTGACAGGAGCATTTATGGCTACACCTTC. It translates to CASPDRSIYGYTF.

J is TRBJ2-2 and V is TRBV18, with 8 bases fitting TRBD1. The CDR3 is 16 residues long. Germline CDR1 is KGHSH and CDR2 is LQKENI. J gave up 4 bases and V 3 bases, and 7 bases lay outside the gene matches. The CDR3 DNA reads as TGTGCCAGCTCACCTAGCCAGGGGGCGGTCACCGGGGAGCTGTTTTTT. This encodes CASSPSQGAVTGELFF.

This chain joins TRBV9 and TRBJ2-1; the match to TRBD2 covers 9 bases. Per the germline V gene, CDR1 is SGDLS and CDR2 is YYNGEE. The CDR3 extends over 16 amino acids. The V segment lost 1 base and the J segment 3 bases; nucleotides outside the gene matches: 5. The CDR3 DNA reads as TGTGCCAGCAGCGTAAGAGCGGGAGGAATCTACAATGAGCAGTTCTTC. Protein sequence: CASSVRAGGIYNEQFF. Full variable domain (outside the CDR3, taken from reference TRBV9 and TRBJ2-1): DSGVTQTPKHLITATGQRVTLRCSPRSGDLSVYWYQQSLDQGLQFLIQYYNGEERAKGNILERFSAQQFPDLHSELNLSSLELGDSALYFCASSVRAGGIYNEQFFGPGTRLTVL.

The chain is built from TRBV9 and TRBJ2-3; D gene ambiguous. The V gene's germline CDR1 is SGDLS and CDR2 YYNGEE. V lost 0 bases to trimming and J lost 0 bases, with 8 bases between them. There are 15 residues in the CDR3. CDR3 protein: CASSVGVTSTDTQYF. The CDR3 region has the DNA TGTGCCAGCAGCGTAGGTGTGACTAGCACAGATACGCAGTATTTT.

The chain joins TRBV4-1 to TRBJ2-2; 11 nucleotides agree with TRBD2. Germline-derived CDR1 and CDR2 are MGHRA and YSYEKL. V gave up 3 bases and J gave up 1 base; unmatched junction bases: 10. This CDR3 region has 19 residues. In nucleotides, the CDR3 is TGCGCCAGCAGCCACCCTAGCGGGAGGTCCCGAGTGAACACCGGGGAGCTGTTTTTT. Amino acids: CASSHPSGRSRVNTGELFF.

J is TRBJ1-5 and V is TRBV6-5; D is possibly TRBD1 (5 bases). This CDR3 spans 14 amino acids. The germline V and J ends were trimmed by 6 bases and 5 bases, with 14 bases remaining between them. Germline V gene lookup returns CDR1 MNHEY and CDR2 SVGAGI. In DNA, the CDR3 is TGTGCCAGCAGCTGGGACTCAGGGTATCAGCCCCAGCATTTT. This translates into CASSWDSGYQPQHF.

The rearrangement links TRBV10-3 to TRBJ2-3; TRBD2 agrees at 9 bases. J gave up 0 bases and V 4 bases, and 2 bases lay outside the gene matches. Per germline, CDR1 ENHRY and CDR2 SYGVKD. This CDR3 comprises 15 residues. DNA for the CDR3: TGTGCCATCAGTGGACTAGCGGTTAGCACAGATACGCAGTATTTT. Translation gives CAISGLAVSTDTQYF.

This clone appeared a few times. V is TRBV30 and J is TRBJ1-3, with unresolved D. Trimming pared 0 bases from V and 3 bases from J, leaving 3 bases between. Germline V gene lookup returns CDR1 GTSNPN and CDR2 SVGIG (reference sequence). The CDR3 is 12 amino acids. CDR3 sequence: CAWSVGGNTIYF. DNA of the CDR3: TGTGCCTGGAGTGTCGGTGGAAACACCATATATTTT.

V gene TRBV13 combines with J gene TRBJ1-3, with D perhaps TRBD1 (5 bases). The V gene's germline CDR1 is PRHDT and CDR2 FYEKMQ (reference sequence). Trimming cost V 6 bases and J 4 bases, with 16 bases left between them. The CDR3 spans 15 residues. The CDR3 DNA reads TGTGCCAGCAGTCCTGTGGGGGGTGCCGGAAACACCATATATTTT. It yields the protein CASSPVGGAGNTIYF. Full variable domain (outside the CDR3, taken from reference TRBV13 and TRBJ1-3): AAGVIQSPRHLIKEKRETATLKCYPIPRHDTVYWYQQGPGQDPQFLISFYEKMQSDKGSIPDRFSAQQFSDYHSELNMSSLELGDSALYFCASSPVGGAGNTIYFGEGSWLTVV.

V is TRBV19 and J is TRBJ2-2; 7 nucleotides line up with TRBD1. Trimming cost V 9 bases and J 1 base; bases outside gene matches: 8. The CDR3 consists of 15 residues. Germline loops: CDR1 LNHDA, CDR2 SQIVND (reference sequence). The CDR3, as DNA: TGTGCCAGCCGATCGACAGGGAAGAACACCGGGGAGCTGTTTTTT. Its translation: CASRSTGKNTGELFF.

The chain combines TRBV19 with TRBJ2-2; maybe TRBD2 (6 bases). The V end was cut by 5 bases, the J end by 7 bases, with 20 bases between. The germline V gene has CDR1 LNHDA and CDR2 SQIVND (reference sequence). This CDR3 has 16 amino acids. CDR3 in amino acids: CASSSPRTGRDGELFF. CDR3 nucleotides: TGTGCCAGTAGTTCCCCCCGCACGGGGCGGGACGGGGAGCTGTTTTTT.

The CDR3 loop is CASRPRGGAGVTYNEQFF. In DNA form, the CDR3 reads TGTGCCAGCAGGCCCCGAGGAGGAGCGGGAGTAACCTACAATGAGCAGTTCTTC. The rearrangement links TRBV2 to TRBJ2-1, with 8 nucleotides matching TRBD2. V shed 6 bases and J 2 bases; nucleotides not matched to a gene: 15. Looked up from germline, CDR1 is SNHLY and CDR2 is FYNNEI. This CDR3 is 18 amino acids long.